These 20 T cell receptor beta chains originate from one sample sequenced in a study of blood T cell repertoires in COVID-19. Libraries were prepared by immunoSEQ multiplex PCR; TCRdb keeps only in-frame clonotypes and omits some of them. In the table there are hundreds of thousands of clones, about 83% of which are singletons. The sample comprised PBMCs or T cells enriched from blood (not recorded which). Receptors originate from a woman aged 45-60 years who had recovered from COVID-19.

This chain connects TRBV10-1 to TRBJ2-1, with 7 positions matching TRBD1. Germline V gene lookup returns CDR1 WNHNN and CDR2 SYGVQD (reference sequence). The CDR3 extends over 15 amino acids. V dropped 10 bases and J dropped 0; count of bases not matched to a gene: 9. Here the CDR3 reads CANPGGSSSYNEQFF. The CDR3 coding sequence is TGCGCCAACCCAGGGGGTTCGAGCTCCTACAATGAGCAGTTCTTC.

This clone showed up just once. The chain carries TRBV19 and TRBJ1-1, with unresolved D. This CDR3 comprises 15 residues. From germline, CDR1 is LNHDA and CDR2 SQIVND (reference sequence). The V end lost 1 base, the J end lost 0 bases, and 9 bases lay between the germline ends. CDR3 residues: CASSIGPMMNTEAFF. The DNA of the CDR3 is TGTGCCAGTAGTATAGGGCCAATGATGAACACTGAAGCTTTCTTT.

This chain joins TRBV7-8 and TRBJ2-3; TRBD2 aligns across 10 bases. The V and J ends lost 5 bases and 3 bases, in that order; junction bases with no gene match: 14. The CDR3 covers 18 residues. Germline CDR1 and CDR2: SGHVS and FQNEAQ. CDR3 residues: CASSLLKRTSGGTDTQYF. CDR3 nucleotide sequence: TGTGCCAGCAGCCTACTGAAACGGACTAGCGGAGGGACAGATACGCAGTATTTT.

The chain links TRBV6-5 to TRBJ1-2; D may be TRBD1 (6 bases). Germline V CDR1 and CDR2: MNHEY, SVGAGI. V lost 2 bases and J 1 base, leaving 8 bases between the germline ends. The CDR3 covers 14 residues. In DNA, the CDR3 is TGTGCCAGCAGTTACAACAGGGATAACTATGGCTACACCTTC. The encoded protein is CASSYNRDNYGYTF.

The chain carries TRBV7-3 and TRBJ2-4, with D tentatively TRBD1 (6 bases). V lost 5 bases and J lost 1, with 15 bases in between. The germline V gene has CDR1 SGHTA and CDR2 FQGTGA. The CDR3 sequence is 16 residues long. In nucleotides, the CDR3 is TGTGCCAGCAGCCCCAGTGGGGGCTTGGCCAAAAACATTCAGTACTTC. This sequence encodes CASSPSGGLAKNIQYF.

The sample holds one count of this clone. V is TRBV5-1 and J is TRBJ2-2; 7 bases are a match to TRBD1. The germline gives CDR1 SGHRS, CDR2 YFSETQ. The CDR3 runs 14 residues. The ends lost 3 bases at V and 7 bases at J; junction bases unmatched: 6. CDR3 in DNA: TGCGCCAGCAGCTGGGGACAGTGGGACGGGGAGCTGTTTTTT. Translation gives CASSWGQWDGELFF.

The chain carries TRBV7-3 and TRBJ2-2; D is unclear. Trimming cost V 0 bases and J 7 bases, with 6 bases left between them. The length of the CDR3 is 13 residues. The germline CDR1 and CDR2 sequences are SGHTA and FQGTGA. The CDR3 sequence: CASSLTYSGELFF. The CDR3 DNA reads as TGTGCCAGCAGCTTAACGTATAGCGGGGAGCTGTTTTTT.

This clone was observed a few times. The chain recombines TRBV2 with TRBJ2-3; D not certain. Trimming cost V 4 bases and J 6 bases, with 5 bases left between them. CDR3 length: 11 amino acids. From germline, CDR1 is SNHLY and CDR2 FYNNEI. CDR3: CASSVADTQYF. CDR3 DNA: TGTGCCAGCAGTGTCGCGGATACGCAGTATTTT.

This rearrangement joins TRBV9 to TRBJ1-4; possibly TRBD1 for D (6 bases). Germline lookup yields CDR1 SGDLS and CDR2 YYNGEE. CDR3 length: 15 amino acids. Trimming shortened V by 4 bases and J by 8 bases, and 18 bases separated the two germline ends. The CDR3: CASSPGNRDREKLFF. The CDR3 nucleotides are TGTGCCAGCAGCCCAGGGAACAGGGATCGAGAAAAACTGTTTTTT.

The chain carries TRBV7-2 and TRBJ2-3; maybe TRBD2 (6 bases). Trimming shortened V by 5 bases and J by 4 bases, and 19 bases separated the two germline ends. The CDR3 has 16 amino acids. Per germline, CDR1 SGHTA and CDR2 FQGNSA. The CDR3 here is CASSPSSTSPADTQYF. Written as DNA, the CDR3 is TGTGCCAGCAGCCCCAGCTCCACTAGCCCGGCAGATACGCAGTATTTT.

In its sample, this clone was seen many times. A much more abundant neighbour one base away suggests this may be a read error. V usage is TRBV2 and J usage is TRBJ2-3, with TRBD2 matching over 13 bases. The CDR3 length is 14 residues. The germline gives CDR1 SNHLY, CDR2 FYNNEI. Unmatched junction bases numbered 0, after V lost 5 bases and J lost 4 bases. In DNA, the CDR3 is TGTGCCAGCAGTACTAGCGGGGGGGCAGATACGCAGTATTTT. As protein: CASSTSGGADTQYF.

The genes are TRBV14 and TRBJ1-6, with unresolved D. Germline CDR1 SGHDN, CDR2 FVKESK. This CDR3 comprises 15 residues. The V end was cut by 1 base, the J end by 10 bases, with 14 bases between. The CDR3: CASSQVRHGSSPLHF. Here the CDR3 DNA reads TGTGCCAGCAGCCAAGTTAGACATGGGTCCTCACCCCTCCACTTT.

V is TRBV7-8 and J is TRBJ2-3; 7 nucleotides agree with TRBD2. The germline gives CDR1 SGHVS, CDR2 FQNEAQ. The junction had 11 bases not matched to a gene; V was cut back by 3 bases and J by 2 bases. The CDR3 sequence is 17 residues long. This CDR3 is CASSFYRASGFTDTQYF. The CDR3 DNA follows: TGTGCCAGCAGCTTTTACCGGGCTAGCGGCTTCACAGATACGCAGTATTTT.

The chain employs TRBV19 and TRBJ2-7; 9 bases align to TRBD1. Germline assignment: CDR1 LNHDA and CDR2 SQIVND (reference sequence). The CDR3 runs to 14 residues. J gave up 3 bases and V 7 bases, and 7 bases lay outside the gene matches. CDR3 amino acids: CASKAGQGGYEQYF. DNA for the CDR3: TGTGCCAGTAAGGCGGGACAGGGAGGCTACGAGCAGTACTTC.

The V call is TRBV10-3, the J call TRBJ1-5, with a weak D call TRBD1 (5 bases). CDR1 and CDR2 from the germline V gene are ENHRY and SYGVKD. The CDR3 length is 18 residues. V shed 0 bases and J shed 0 bases, with 15 bases lying between them. CDR3 in DNA: TGTGCCATCAGTGAGTCGTTTCGGGGGGGGGATAGCAATCAGCCCCAGCATTTT. Amino acid sequence: CAISESFRGGDSNQPQHF.

This sequence joins TRBV28 and TRBJ1-2; D is possibly TRBD1 (5 bases). In germline, CDR1 is MDHEN, CDR2 SYDVKM. The length of the CDR3 is 16 residues. The germline V and J ends were trimmed by 5 bases and 3 bases, with 19 bases remaining between them. As DNA, the CDR3 is TGTGCCAGCAGTCCCCGACAGCTGAATAGAGACTATGGCTACACCTTC. It specifies CASSPRQLNRDYGYTF.

The chain carries TRBV28 and TRBJ1-5; D perhaps matches TRBD1 (6 bases). The CDR3 length is 15 residues. Trimming took 4 bases from V and 7 from J, leaving 17 bases between them. CDR1 is MDHEN, CDR2 SYDVKM, per germline. This chain's CDR3 is CASSSHRVAGQPQHF. CDR3 nucleotides: TGTGCCAGCAGTTCACACAGGGTGGCGGGCCAGCCCCAGCATTTT.

CDR3 region: CSVDGQGKAFF. The CDR3 region has the DNA TGCAGCGTTGACGGACAGGGGAAAGCTTTCTTT. This chain joins TRBV29-1 and TRBJ1-1; TRBD1 aligns across 9 bases. The J segment lost 9 bases and the V segment lost 3 bases, leaving 2 bases of the junction unmatched. CDR3 length: 11 residues. Germline V gives CDR1 SQVTM, CDR2 ANQGSEA.

V usage is TRBV4-1 and J usage is TRBJ1-6; D unresolved. This CDR3 is 15 amino acids long. From germline, CDR1 is MGHRA and CDR2 YSYEKL. V was trimmed by 0 bases and J by 4 bases, leaving 7 bases between them. The DNA of the CDR3 is TGCGCCAGCAGCCAAGATCCAGATTATAATTCACCCCTCCACTTT. Translating it yields CASSQDPDYNSPLHF.

The J gene is TRBJ1-6, the V gene TRBV6-5; D not resolved. The CDR3 loop spans 16 amino acids. Germline CDR1 and CDR2: MNHEY and SVGAGI. Trimming removed 5 bases at V and 0 bases at J, with 11 bases between. The CDR3 nucleotides read TGTGCCAGCAGTAACTACCCGAGCTCCTATAATTCACCCCTCCACTTT. Its protein product is CASSNYPSSYNSPLHF.